These 19 T cell receptor beta chains originate from one sample sequenced in a study of blood T cell repertoires in COVID-19. The protocol was immunoSEQ multiplex PCR, while the TCRdb copy is restricted to in-frame clones and leaves out a portion. In the table there are about 200,000 clones, about 93% of which are singletons. The sample was peripheral blood. All receptors come from a man aged 45-60 years with acute or convalescent COVID-19.

This clone appeared a single time. The J gene is TRBJ2-1, the V gene TRBV7-3; perhaps TRBD2 as D (5 bases). V lost 4 bases to trimming and J lost 5 bases, with 15 bases between them. Looked up from germline, CDR1 is SGHTA and CDR2 is FQGTGA. The CDR3 has 15 residues. The CDR3 sequence: CASSWGLRADNEQFF. The CDR3 DNA follows: TGTGCCAGCAGCTGGGGTCTGCGGGCTGACAATGAGCAGTTCTTC. Full variable domain (remainder filled in from reference TRBV7-3 and TRBJ2-1): GAGVSQTPSNKVTEKGKYVELRCDPISGHTALYWYRQSLGQGPEFLIYFQGTGAADDSGLPNDRFFAVRPEGSVSTLKIQRTERGDSAVYLCASSWGLRADNEQFFGPGTRLTVL.

This clone appeared once. The genes are TRBV5-1 and TRBJ2-3; 9 bases agree with TRBD1. The V gene end was trimmed by 4 bases and the J gene end by 3 bases; junction bases not matched to a gene: 9. Germline values: CDR1 SGHRS, CDR2 YFSETQ. The CDR3 is 16 residues long. The CDR3 here is CASSEPGQGYTDTQYF. The DNA for the CDR3 is TGCGCCAGCAGCGAACCGGGACAGGGTTATACAGATACGCAGTATTTT.

This chain links TRBV11-3 with TRBJ2-1; D unclear. Looked up from germline, CDR1 is SGHNT and CDR2 is YENEEA. V was shortened by 0 bases and J by 5 bases, with 11 bases between the two germline ends. The CDR3 has 15 residues. The CDR3 DNA follows: TGTGCCAGCAGCTTAGACTATTCTATCAACAATGAGCAGTTCTTC. Residues: CASSLDYSINNEQFF.

The chain carries TRBV7-3 and TRBJ2-1; D call uncertain. Trimming shortened V by 5 bases and J by 5 bases, and 10 bases separated the two germline ends. There are 13 residues in the CDR3. In germline, CDR1 is SGHTA, CDR2 FQGTGA. CDR3 sequence (DNA): TGTGCCAGCAGCCCCCCAGGTGACAATGAGCAGTTCTTC. It is translated as CASSPPGDNEQFF.

The chain links TRBV7-3 to TRBJ2-1, with D unclear. Trimming cost V 5 bases and J 2 bases, with 13 bases left between them. Germline assignment: CDR1 SGHTA and CDR2 FQGTGA. The CDR3 loop spans 15 amino acids. CDR3 nucleotide sequence: TGTGCCAGCAGCCTCGGAAACGCGGCCTACAATGAGCAGTTCTTC. Amino acids: CASSLGNAAYNEQFF.

The V and J genes are TRBV6-5 and TRBJ1-3; D might be TRBD1 (6 bases). The V and J ends lost 5 bases and 4 bases respectively, with 12 bases between them. The CDR3 runs to 14 residues. Germline-derived CDR1 and CDR2 are MNHEY and SVGAGI. CDR3 nucleotides: TGTGCCAGCAGTCAAACAGGGTCCGGAAACACCATATATTTT. Amino acids: CASSQTGSGNTIYF.

The genes are TRBV7-8 and TRBJ2-3; 7 nucleotides match TRBD1. Germline CDR1 SGHVS, CDR2 FQNEAQ. After removal of 5 bases from V and 6 bases from J, the junction contained 11 bases not matched to a gene. The CDR3 consists of 15 residues. CDR3 region: CASSERQGKGDTQYF. The CDR3 bases are TGTGCCAGCAGCGAAAGACAGGGAAAAGGGGATACGCAGTATTTT.

The rearrangement links TRBV7-9 to TRBJ1-1; weak D call: TRBD1 (5 bases). Germline-derived CDR1 and CDR2 are SEHNR and FQNEAQ (reference sequence). V dropped 6 bases and J dropped 1 base, with 18 bases sitting between them. CDR3 length equals 16 residues. In DNA, the CDR3 is TGTGCCAGCAGAGACCCCCTGGGGCGGTCGAACACTGAAGCTTTCTTT. Its translation: CASRDPLGRSNTEAFF.

The gene calls are TRBV4-1 and TRBJ2-5; TRBD2 matches 8 bases. The germline gives CDR1 MGHRA, CDR2 YSYEKL. The CDR3 extends over 15 amino acids. The V segment lost 6 bases and the J segment 5 bases; nucleotides outside the gene matches: 11. The chain's CDR3 is CASRAQAGAGETQYF. The CDR3 DNA reads as TGCGCCAGCAGGGCCCAAGCGGGAGCCGGCGAGACCCAGTACTTC.

The rearrangement uses TRBV4-1 and TRBJ1-6; 7 bases agree with TRBD1. The V and J ends lost 2 bases and 7 bases, in that order; junction bases with no gene match: 14. Looked up from germline, CDR1 is MGHRA and CDR2 is YSYEKL. The CDR3 consists of 18 residues. CDR3 residues: CASSQSRGQGDPNSPLHF. The CDR3 DNA is TGCGCCAGCAGCCAATCCCGGGGCCAGGGGGATCCCAATTCACCCCTCCACTTT.

This rearrangement joins TRBV9 to TRBJ2-5, with a possible D match to TRBD2 (6 bases). Germline CDR1 is SGDLS and CDR2 is YYNGEE. The CDR3 covers 14 residues. Deletions cut 0 bases from V and 5 bases from J, with 11 bases between. As DNA, the CDR3 is TGTGCCAGCAGCGTAGATGCTAGCGTCGAGACCCAGTACTTC. It codes for CASSVDASVETQYF.

A word on this clone: The same CDR3 arises from other DNA sequences in this sample as well. This chain joins TRBV12-3 or TRBV12-4 and TRBJ1-1; no definite D call. V lost 3 bases and J 5 bases, leaving 10 bases between the germline ends. This CDR3 has 13 amino acids. CDR3 nucleotide sequence: TGTGCCAGCAGTTTGGCGGGCGGGACTGAAGCTTTCTTT. Translation gives CASSLAGGTEAFF.

The rearrangement links TRBV19 to TRBJ2-5; 8 bases fit TRBD2. Germline V gives CDR1 LNHDA, CDR2 SQIVND (reference sequence). V lost 7 bases and J lost 3; bases outside the gene matches: 10. The CDR3 extends over 15 amino acids. CDR3 sequence (DNA): TGTGCCAGTACCTCCGGGGGGGCCGGGGAAGAGACCCAGTACTTC. Translated: CASTSGGAGEETQYF. The full variable domain, completed using reference TRBV19 and TRBJ2-5, is DGGITQSPKYLFRKEGQNVTLSCEQNLNHDAMYWYRQDPGQGLRLIYYSQIVNDFQKGDIAEGYSVSREKKESFPLTVTSAQKNPTAFYLCASTSGGAGEETQYFGPGTRLLVL.

This clone was seen only a few times. This chain connects TRBV5-1 to TRBJ2-6; D remains unclear. The V gene lost 3 bases and the J gene lost 0 bases, with 16 bases spanning the gap. Germline V lookup: CDR1 SGHRS, CDR2 YFSETQ. This CDR3 is built from 18 residues. For the CDR3, the DNA is TGCGCCAGCAGCTCCACAGAATATGCCCTCTCTGGGGCCAACGTCCTGACTTTC. Protein product: CASSSTEYALSGANVLTF.

For the CDR3, the DNA is TGCGCCAGCAGCCTGGGACAGGGCACAGATACGCAGTATTTT. Translation gives CASSLGQGTDTQYF. This chain links TRBV4-3 with TRBJ2-3; 8 positions agree with TRBD1. With V trimmed by 4 bases and J by 1 base, 1 base remained unmatched. This CDR3 comprises 14 residues. Germline CDR1 is LGHNA and CDR2 is YSLEER.

This CDR3 reads CATSSGALGTEAFF. The DNA of the CDR3 is TGTGCCACCAGCAGTGGTGCCCTCGGCACTGAAGCTTTCTTT. The rearrangement links TRBV15 to TRBJ1-1; D uncertain. V lost 3 bases and J lost 4, with 12 bases in between. Germline CDR1 reads LNHNV; CDR2 reads YYDKDF (reference sequence). The CDR3 runs 14 residues.

The CDR3 protein is CAWQGRSGNTIYF. The CDR3 nucleotides are TGTGCCTGGCAGGGGCGCTCTGGAAACACCATATATTTT. This chain joins TRBV30 and TRBJ1-3, with D perhaps TRBD1 (6 bases). The germline V and J ends were trimmed by 5 bases and 0 bases, with 8 bases remaining between them. The CDR3 sequence is 13 residues long. Germline V lookup: CDR1 GTSNPN, CDR2 SVGIG (reference sequence).

This rearrangement joins TRBV11-2 to TRBJ1-3, with a possible D match to TRBD1 (5 bases). This CDR3 is built from 14 residues. Deletions cut 4 bases from V and 4 bases from J, with 11 bases between. From germline, CDR1 is SGHAT and CDR2 FQNNGV. In DNA, the CDR3 is TGTGCCAGCAGCTCAGGGTTCTACGGAAACACCATATATTTT. Its translation is CASSSGFYGNTIYF.

This clone was seen just once. The rearrangement joins TRBV7-2 to TRBJ2-3; possible D gene TRBD1, 6 bases. Trimming left V 2 bases short and J 1 base short, with 19 bases between. CDR1 is SGHTA and CDR2 is FQGNSA in the germline V gene. The CDR3 has 18 residues. CDR3 residues: CASSLRGQNHPRTDTQYF. The CDR3 nucleotides are TGTGCCAGCAGCTTAAGGGGACAAAACCATCCCCGCACAGATACGCAGTATTTT.